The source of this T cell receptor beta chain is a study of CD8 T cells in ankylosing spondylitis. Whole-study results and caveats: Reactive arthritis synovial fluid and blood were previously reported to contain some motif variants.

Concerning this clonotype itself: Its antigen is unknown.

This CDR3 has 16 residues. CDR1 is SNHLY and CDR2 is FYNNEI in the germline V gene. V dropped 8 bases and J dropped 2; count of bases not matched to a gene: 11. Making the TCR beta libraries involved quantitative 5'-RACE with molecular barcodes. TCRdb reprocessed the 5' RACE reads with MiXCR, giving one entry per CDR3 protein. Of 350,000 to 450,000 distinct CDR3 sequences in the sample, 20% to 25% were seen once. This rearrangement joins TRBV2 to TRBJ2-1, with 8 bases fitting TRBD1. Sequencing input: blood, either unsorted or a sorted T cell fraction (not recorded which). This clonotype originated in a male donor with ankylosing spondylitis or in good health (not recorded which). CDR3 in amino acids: CASEEIDRGAYNEQFF. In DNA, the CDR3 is TGTGCCAGCGAGGAGATTGACAGGGGCGCCTACAATGAGCAGTTCTTC.